This TCR beta chain originates from a study of blood T cell repertoires in COVID-19 (dated by TCRdb to the early 2020s). For the wider study: Collaborator samples came from the United States, Italy and Spain and covered acute and convalescent phases of COVID-19. Where HLA class I and class II types were available, the types were taken from metadata supplied by the sample provider, not from assay-based typing. A de-identified subject ID, COVID-19 status, age in years and sex were almost always included in the sample metadata. The material from the prospective study consisted of cDNA or gDNA derived from T cells, B-cell-depleted T cells, or PBMCs. The samples were drawn from the first 160 participants of the ongoing ImmuneRACE study and from some 1,300 subjects provided by 6 global collaborators. Deeply sampled blood TCRbeta repertoires from subjects exposed to, actively infected with, or recovered from COVID-19 were included in the dataset. The repertoires were released in a freely available public database meant as a resource for research on the immune response to SARS-CoV-2.

Each collaborating institution followed its own protocols to collect whole blood in K2EDTA tubes. For TCRbeta analysis, collaborator samples were shipped as frozen whole blood, as isolated PBMCs, or as DNA extracted from either sample type. On this clone itself: The specificity of this receptor is unknown. Base qualities are not recorded, but no much larger clone differs from it by a single base.

CDR1 SGHNT and CDR2 YYREEE are derived from the germline V gene (reference sequence). The CDR3 runs 16 residues from the cysteine to the phenylalanine. Of all the DNA, just the CDR3 is kept, 48 bases in frame from base 1. Between the V and J ends, shortened by 1 base and 2 bases respectively, the junction contains 13 bases. General study outcomes and caveats: How much clinical and demographic metadata was included differed by source and by participant, and the metadata was provided uncurated.

TCRbeta CDR3 regions were amplified from genomic DNA using the immunoSEQ Assay, a bias-controlled multiplex PCR. Regarding the original processing steps: Within the assay, amplification of reference gene primers was used to estimate how many nucleated cells each sample contained. Sequence reads were collapsed and filtered to measure the absolute abundance of every unique TCRbeta CDR3 rearrangement. For each sample, productive Simpson clonality was calculated by taking the square root of Simpson's diversity index across productive rearrangements. TCRdb carries this immuneACCESS record with in-frame sequences only. Its versions omit some clonotypes, under half of them owing to an unresolved V gene in the studies checked, with the rest unexplained. D and trimming come from the DNA, and the V and J calls and clone size come from that table. For this sample the table gives some 90,000 clones, of which about 89% were detected only once. The ten largest clones take up under 9.5% of the sample.

The sample taken for sequencing was peripheral blood. This clonotype originated in a man between 45 and 60 years old with acute or convalescent COVID-19. The chain is encoded by TRBV5-4 joined to TRBJ1-3; the D gene cannot be resolved reliably. The bases read TGTGCCAGCAGCTTGAGTGGGCCTCTCCCTGGAAACACCATATATTTT. Its product reads: CASSLSGPLPGNTIYF.